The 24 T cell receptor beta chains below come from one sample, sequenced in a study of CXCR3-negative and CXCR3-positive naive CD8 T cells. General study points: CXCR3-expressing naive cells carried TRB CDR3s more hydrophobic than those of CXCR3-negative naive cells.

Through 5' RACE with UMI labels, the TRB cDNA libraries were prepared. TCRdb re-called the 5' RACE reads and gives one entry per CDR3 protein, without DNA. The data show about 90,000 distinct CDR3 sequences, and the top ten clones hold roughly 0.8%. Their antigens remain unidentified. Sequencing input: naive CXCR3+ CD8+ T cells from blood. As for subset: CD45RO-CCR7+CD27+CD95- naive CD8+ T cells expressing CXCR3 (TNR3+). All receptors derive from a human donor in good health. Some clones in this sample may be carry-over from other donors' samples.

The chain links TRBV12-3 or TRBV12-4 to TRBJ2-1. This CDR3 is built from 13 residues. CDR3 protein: CASSFKGNSEQFF.

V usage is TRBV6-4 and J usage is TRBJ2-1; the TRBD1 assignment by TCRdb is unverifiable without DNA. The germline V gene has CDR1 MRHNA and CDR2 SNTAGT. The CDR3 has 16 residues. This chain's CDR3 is CASSVRGGGSYNEQFF.

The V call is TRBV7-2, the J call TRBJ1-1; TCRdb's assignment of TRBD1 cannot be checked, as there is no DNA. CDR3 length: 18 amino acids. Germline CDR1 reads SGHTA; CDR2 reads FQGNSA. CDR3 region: CASSLYAVGTGGGVEAFF.

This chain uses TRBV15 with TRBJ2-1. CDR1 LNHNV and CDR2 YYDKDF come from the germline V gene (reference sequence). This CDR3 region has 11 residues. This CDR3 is CATTQGNEQFF.

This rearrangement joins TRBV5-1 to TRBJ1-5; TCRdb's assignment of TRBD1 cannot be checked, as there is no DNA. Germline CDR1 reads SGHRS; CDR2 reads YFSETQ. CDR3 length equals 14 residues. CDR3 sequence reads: CASSTGGSNQPQHF.

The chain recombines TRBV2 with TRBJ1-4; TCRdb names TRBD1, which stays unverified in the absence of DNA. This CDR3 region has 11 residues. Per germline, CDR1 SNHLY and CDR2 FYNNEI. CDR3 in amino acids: CANIVSRGLFF.

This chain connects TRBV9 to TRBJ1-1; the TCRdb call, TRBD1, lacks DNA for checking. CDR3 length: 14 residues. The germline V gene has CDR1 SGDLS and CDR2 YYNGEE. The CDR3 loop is CASSGTGFGTEAFF.

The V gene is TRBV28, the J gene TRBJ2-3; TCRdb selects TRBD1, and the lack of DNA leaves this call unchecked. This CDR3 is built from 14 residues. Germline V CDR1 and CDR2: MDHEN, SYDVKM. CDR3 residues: CASSLGQSTDTQYF.

The CDR3 protein is CASSNRDRVDEQLF. The chain uses TRBV7-2 and TRBJ2-1; absent DNA, TCRdb's TRBD1 call cannot be checked. Germline CDR1 SGHTA, CDR2 FQGNSA. There are 14 residues in the CDR3. Full variable domain (rest looked up from reference TRBV7-2 and TRBJ2-1): GAGVSQSPSNKVTEKGKDVELRCDPISGHTALYWYRQSLGQGLEFLIYFQGNSAPDKSGLPSDRFSAERTGGSVSTLTIQRTQQEDSAVYLCASSNRDRVDEQLFGPGTRLTVL.

The CDR3 region is CASSLAGQPQHF. The chain couples TRBV12-3 or TRBV12-4 to TRBJ1-5. The CDR3 has 12 residues.

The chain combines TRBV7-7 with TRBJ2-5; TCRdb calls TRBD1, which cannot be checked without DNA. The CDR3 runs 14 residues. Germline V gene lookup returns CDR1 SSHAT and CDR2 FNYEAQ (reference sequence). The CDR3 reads CASSLGGTEETQYF.

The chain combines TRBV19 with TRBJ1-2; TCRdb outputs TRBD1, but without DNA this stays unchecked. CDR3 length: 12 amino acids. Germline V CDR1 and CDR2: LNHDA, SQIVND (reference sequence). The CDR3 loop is CASSGRGYGYTF.

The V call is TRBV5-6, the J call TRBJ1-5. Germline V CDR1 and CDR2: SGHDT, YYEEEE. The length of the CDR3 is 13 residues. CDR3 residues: CASSFGSVQPQHF. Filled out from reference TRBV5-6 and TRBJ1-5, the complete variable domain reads DAGVTQSPTHLIKTRGQQVTLRCSPKSGHDTVSWYQQALGQGPQFIFQYYEEEERQRGNFPDRFSGHQFPNYSSELNVNALLLGDSALYLCASSFGSVQPQHFGDGTRLSIL.

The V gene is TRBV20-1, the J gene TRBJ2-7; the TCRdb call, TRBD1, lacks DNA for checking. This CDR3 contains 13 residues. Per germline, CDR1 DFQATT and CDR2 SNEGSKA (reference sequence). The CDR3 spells CSARVKGGYEQYF.

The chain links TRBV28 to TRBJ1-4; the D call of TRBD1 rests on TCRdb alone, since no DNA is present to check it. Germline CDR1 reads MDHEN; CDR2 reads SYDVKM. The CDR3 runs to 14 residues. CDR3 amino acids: CASSFGGIYEKLFF.

The CDR3 reads CASSFLQGLYEQYF. V usage is TRBV28 and J usage is TRBJ2-7. Germline V gene lookup returns CDR1 MDHEN and CDR2 SYDVKM. This CDR3 is built from 14 residues.

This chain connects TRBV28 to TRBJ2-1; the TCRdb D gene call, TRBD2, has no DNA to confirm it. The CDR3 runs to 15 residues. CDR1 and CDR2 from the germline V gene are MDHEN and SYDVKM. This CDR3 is CASSFETSGVYEQFF.

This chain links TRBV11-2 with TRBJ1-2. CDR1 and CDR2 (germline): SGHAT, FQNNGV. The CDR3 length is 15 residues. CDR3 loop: CASSWAGGSHYGYTF.

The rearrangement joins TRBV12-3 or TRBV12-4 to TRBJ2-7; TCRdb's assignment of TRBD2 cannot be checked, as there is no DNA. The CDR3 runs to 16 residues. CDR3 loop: CASTRGPLGRIDEQYF.

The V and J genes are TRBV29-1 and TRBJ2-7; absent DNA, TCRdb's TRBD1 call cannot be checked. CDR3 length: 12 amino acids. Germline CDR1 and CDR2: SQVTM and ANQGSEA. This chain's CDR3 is CSVQRGEGEQYF.

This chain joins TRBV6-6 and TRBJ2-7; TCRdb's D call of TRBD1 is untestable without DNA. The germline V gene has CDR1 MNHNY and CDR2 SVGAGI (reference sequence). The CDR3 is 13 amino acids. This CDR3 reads CASSPQGVYEQYF.

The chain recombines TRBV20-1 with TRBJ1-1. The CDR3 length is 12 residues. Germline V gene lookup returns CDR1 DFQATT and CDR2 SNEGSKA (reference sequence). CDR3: CSAKVSDTEAFF.

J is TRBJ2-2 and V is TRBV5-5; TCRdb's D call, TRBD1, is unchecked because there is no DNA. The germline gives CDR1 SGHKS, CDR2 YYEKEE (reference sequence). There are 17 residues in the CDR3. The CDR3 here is CASSHGQGHWYTGELFF.

CDR3 loop: CASSSTGGYGLWVQETQYF. The rearrangement links TRBV3-1 to TRBJ2-5. CDR1 and CDR2 (germline): LGHDT, YNNKEL (reference sequence). This CDR3 has 19 amino acids.